A single sample gave rise to the 7 T cell receptor beta chains below, sequenced in a study of Graves' ophthalmopathy and Graves' hyperthyroidism. TCR beta CDR3 regions were amplified from RNA transcripts. HTBI primers were employed in first-round RT-PCR, then a second-round multiplex PCR followed. One entry per CDR3 protein, called by TCRdb with MiXCR from the multiplex PCR reads. This sample yields hundreds of thousands of distinct CDR3 sequences, of which approximately 39% are seen a single time; over 2.5% belongs to the top ten. Sequenced sample: peripheral blood. The receptors stem from an adult man with Graves' ophthalmopathy.

This clonotype was counted at least ten times. The chain joins TRBV7-6 to TRBJ1-2; D unresolved. The CDR3 length is 10 residues. From germline, CDR1 is SGHVS and CDR2 FNYEAQ. The V end was cut by 1 base, the J end by 7 bases, with 1 base between. The CDR3 spells CASSLGGYTF. The CDR3 bases are TGTGCCAGCAGCTTAGGTGGCTACACCTTC.

This clonotype was seen at least ten times. V gene TRBV19 combines with J gene TRBJ1-5; no firm D call. V was shortened by 7 bases and J by 0 bases, with 13 bases between the two germline ends. This CDR3 has 15 amino acids. Germline CDR1 and CDR2: LNHDA and SQIVND (reference sequence). The CDR3 here is CASTPPHSSNQPQHF. The CDR3 DNA sequence: TGTGCCAGTACCCCCCCCCACAGTAGCAATCAGCCCCAGCATTTT. The variable domain in full, completed from reference TRBV19 and TRBJ1-5, reads DGGITQSPKYLFRKEGQNVTLSCEQNLNHDAMYWYRQDPGQGLRLIYYSQIVNDFQKGDIAEGYSVSREKKESFPLTVTSAQKNPTAFYLCASTPPHSSNQPQHFGDGTRLSIL.

The chain uses TRBV9 and TRBJ2-7; 7 nucleotides match TRBD1. Germline V gene lookup returns CDR1 SGDLS and CDR2 YYNGEE. There are 15 residues in the CDR3. V lost 4 bases and J lost 5; bases outside the gene matches: 12. The CDR3 DNA reads TGTGCCAGCAGCTTTGACAGGGCTGGAACCAACGAGCAGTACTTC. Encoded protein: CASSFDRAGTNEQYF.

This clonotype was seen many times. The V and J genes are TRBV7-2 and TRBJ2-5; TRBD2 agrees at 9 bases. This CDR3 has 15 residues. Germline CDR1 SGHTA, CDR2 FQGNSA. The J segment lost 4 bases and the V segment lost 3 bases, leaving 6 bases of the junction unmatched. As DNA, the CDR3 is TGTGCCAGCAGCTTTCAGCGGGGGGAGGGAGAGACCCAGTACTTC. Its translation: CASSFQRGEGETQYF.

This clonotype was seen at least ten times. The CDR3 nucleotides are TGTGCCAGCAGCGTAAGCAGGGTCTCCAATCAGCCCCAGCATTTT. Its translation: CASSVSRVSNQPQHF. This rearrangement joins TRBV7-8 to TRBJ1-5, with a weak D call TRBD1 (5 bases). CDR3 length: 15 residues. V shed 5 bases and J shed 3 bases, with 14 bases lying between them. CDR1 and CDR2 from the germline V gene are SGHVS and FQNEAQ.

The rearrangement uses TRBV30 and TRBJ1-2, with TRBD1 matching over 11 bases. The CDR3 length is 11 residues. Per germline, CDR1 GTSNPN and CDR2 SVGIG (reference sequence). V lost 5 bases, J lost 7 bases, and 0 bases stayed unmatched. CDR3 nucleotide sequence: TGTGCCTGGGGGACAGGGGGTGGCTACACCTTC. Encoded protein: CAWGTGGGYTF. Supplemented by reference TRBV30 and TRBJ1-2, the full variable domain reads SQTIHQWPATLVQPVGSPLSLECTVEGTSNPNLYWYRQAAGRGLQLLFYSVGIGQISSEVPQNLSASRPQDRQFILSSKKLLLSDSGFYLCAWGTGGGYTFGSGTRLTVV.

The chain is built from TRBV6-5 and TRBJ2-5; D not certain. This CDR3 spans 13 amino acids. Trimming pared 3 bases from V and 2 bases from J, leaving 7 bases between. Germline CDR1 and CDR2: MNHEY and SVGAGI. The CDR3: CASSYRPQETQYF. DNA for the CDR3: TGTGCCAGCAGTTATAGGCCACAAGAGACCCAGTACTTC.